The 25 T cell receptor beta chains below come from one sample, sequenced in a study of post-analysis software for immune sequencing data. Points from the study as a whole: Five or six TRBV segments were significantly more frequent in patients than in controls. TRBV5-6, TRBV5-1 and TRBV20-1 were among these segments.

Built from TCR beta cDNA, the libraries had unique molecular identifiers in them. TCRdb recomputed calls from the PCR reads with MiXCR, one row per CDR3 protein. The sample consists of under 900,000 distinct CDR3 sequences, about 53% of them appearing once. The antigens these receptors bind are not known. Sequencing was carried out using blood. The receptors shown here come from a girl aged 5 to 17 with multiple sclerosis.

The chain combines TRBV7-9 with TRBJ2-1; the match to TRBD2 covers 7 bases. V shed 5 bases, J shed 6 bases, and the junction held 13 bases outside the gene matches. The CDR3 sequence is 16 residues long. The germline V gene encodes CDR1 SEHNR and CDR2 FQNEAQ (reference sequence). DNA of the CDR3: TGTGCCAGCAGCGCCCCTCGGGCTAGCGGTTCCAATGAGCAGTTCTTC. Encoded protein: CASSAPRASGSNEQFF. The complete variable domain, with remaining parts taken from reference TRBV7-9 and TRBJ2-1, reads DTGVSQNPRHKITKRGQNVTFRCDPISEHNRLYWYRQTLGQGPEFLTYFQNEAQLEKSRLLSDRFSAERPKGSFSTLEIQRTEQGDSAMYLCASSAPRASGSNEQFFGPGTRLTVL.

This chain connects TRBV20-1 to TRBJ2-7; D may match TRBD1 or TRBD2 (5 bases each). V was clipped by 5 bases and J by 5 bases, with 19 bases between them. From germline, CDR1 is DFQATT and CDR2 SNEGSKA (reference sequence). This CDR3 is 14 amino acids long. CDR3 sequence (DNA): TGCAGTGCTTCGAGGGGCCGGGGAAGTCACGAGCAGTACTTC. Translating it yields CSASRGRGSHEQYF.

This clonotype came up once. The J gene is TRBJ2-5, the V gene TRBV5-1; the match to TRBD1 covers 8 bases. V shed 4 bases, J shed 4 bases, and the junction held 9 bases outside the gene matches. The V gene's germline CDR1 is SGHRS and CDR2 YFSETQ. This CDR3 is 15 amino acids long. CDR3 nucleotides: TGCGCCAGCAGCCGGGCGGGACAGGTGGGAGAGACCCAGTACTTC. Its translation: CASSRAGQVGETQYF.

The rearrangement joins TRBV14 to TRBJ2-1, with D maybe TRBD2 (5 bases). The CDR3 is made up of 17 amino acids. V was cut by 6 bases and J by 6 bases, with 24 bases left in between. CDR1 and CDR2 from the germline V gene are SGHDN and FVKESK. The CDR3 DNA follows: TGTGCCAGCAGTCCCAGGACTGGGTCCGGGGTACGCAATGAGCAGTTCTTC. Translating gives CASSPRTGSGVRNEQFF. The whole variable domain, filled in from reference TRBV14 and TRBJ2-1, reads EAGVTQFPSHSVIEKGQTVTLRCDPISGHDNLYWYRRVMGKEIKFLLHFVKESKQDESGMPNNRFLAERTGGTYSTLKVQPAELEDSGVYFCASSPRTGSGVRNEQFFGPGTRLTVL.

The sample holds a few counts of this clonotype. The V call is TRBV29-1, the J call TRBJ2-4; perhaps D is TRBD1 or TRBD2 (5 bases each). Near its end, the DNA agrees better with TRBJ2-7, so the J call may be wrong. Germline assignment: CDR1 SQVTM and CDR2 ANQGSEA. CDR3 length equals 12 residues. CDR3 region: CSVDLMRGEQYF. DNA for the CDR3: TGCAGCGTTGATTTGATGAGGGGCGAGCAGTACTTC.

The chain combines TRBV20-1 with TRBJ2-7; D gene ambiguous. The J call may be mistaken, given a closer DNA end match to TRBJ2-5. This CDR3 region has 11 residues. Germline CDR1 DFQATT, CDR2 SNEGSKA (reference sequence). The DNA of the CDR3 is TGCAGTGCTAGAGATTACGAGACCCAGTACTTC. It encodes CSARDYETQYF.

The chain combines TRBV10-3 with TRBJ2-3; 9 bases agree with TRBD1. The CDR3 totals 15 residues. The V gene end was trimmed by 7 bases and the J gene end by 2 bases; junction bases not matched to a gene: 7. Germline CDR1 and CDR2: ENHRY and SYGVKD. CDR3 in amino acids: CAINFGQGHTDTQYF. CDR3 bases: TGTGCCATCAACTTTGGACAGGGGCACACAGATACGCAGTATTTT.

V usage is TRBV2 and J usage is TRBJ1-2, with a weak D call TRBD1 (5 bases). V was clipped by 8 bases and J by 2 bases, with 12 bases between them. This CDR3 is 13 amino acids long. Germline CDR1 and CDR2: SNHLY and FYNNEI. CDR3 bases: TGTGCCAGCTCGGGACTGAGGAACTATGGCTACACCTTC. Its protein product is CASSGLRNYGYTF.

This clonotype was detected only a few times. The rearrangement uses TRBV15 and TRBJ2-7, with 7 bases lining up with TRBD2. Germline CDR1 reads LNHNV; CDR2 reads YYDKDF (reference sequence). Trimming at V came to 0 bases and at J to 2 bases, leaving 13 bases not matched to a gene. The CDR3 covers 18 residues. CDR3 in DNA: TGTGCCACCAGCAGAGATCTTTTAGGTACTAGCGTTACCTACGAGCAGTACTTC. Translating gives CATSRDLLGTSVTYEQYF. Drawing the rest from reference TRBV15 and TRBJ2-7, the complete variable domain is DAMVIQNPRYQVTQFGKPVTLSCSQTLNHNVMYWYQQKSSQAPKLLFHYYDKDFNNEADTPDNFQSRRPNTSFCFLDIRSPGLGDTAMYLCATSRDLLGTSVTYEQYFGPGTRLTVT.

This clonotype was seen once. The rearrangement links TRBV9 to TRBJ1-2; 7 nucleotides align to TRBD1. The ends lost 1 base at V and 5 bases at J; junction bases unmatched: 5. Germline V gene lookup returns CDR1 SGDLS and CDR2 YYNGEE. The CDR3 consists of 14 residues. In DNA form, the CDR3 reads TGTGCCAGCAGCGTAAGGGACAGAAGGTATGGCTACACCTTC. Amino acid sequence: CASSVRDRRYGYTF.

V usage is TRBV7-3 and J usage is TRBJ2-3; a possible D gene is TRBD2 (5 bases). The germline CDR1 and CDR2 sequences are SGHTA and FQGTGA. This CDR3 is built from 16 residues. Deletions cut 2 bases from V and 1 base from J, with 13 bases between. CDR3 bases: TGTGCCAGCAGCTTATACCCGGGGATCGGCACAGATACGCAGTATTTT. Amino acid sequence: CASSLYPGIGTDTQYF.

This clonotype appeared many times. The chain links TRBV20-1 to TRBJ2-1; D possibly corresponds to TRBD1 (7 bases). The CDR3 consists of 16 residues. Germline CDR1 reads DFQATT; CDR2 reads SNEGSKA (reference sequence). V lost 6 bases and J 1 base, leaving 19 bases between the germline ends. CDR3 nucleotide sequence: TGCAGTGCCGTATTCCTGCGGGGACAGTCCTACAATGAGCAGTTCTTC. This translates into CSAVFLRGQSYNEQFF.

The V gene is TRBV20-1, the J gene TRBJ2-7; D may be TRBD1 or TRBD2 (5 bases each). The CDR3 has 14 amino acids. V shed 1 base and J shed 8 bases, with 18 bases lying between them. Germline CDR1 DFQATT, CDR2 SNEGSKA (reference sequence). In DNA, the CDR3 is TGCAGTGCTAGAGTAGGTTTAGGGGAGTTCAAGCAGTACTTC. Amino acid sequence: CSARVGLGEFKQYF.

The genes are TRBV5-1 and TRBJ2-1; a possible D gene is TRBD2 (6 bases). This CDR3 comprises 15 residues. Germline V gene lookup returns CDR1 SGHRS and CDR2 YFSETQ. Trimming left V 0 bases short and J 7 bases short, with 14 bases between. The DNA for the CDR3 is TGCGCCAGCAGCTTGGAAGGGGCGGGACGAAATGAGCAGTTCTTC. Its translation is CASSLEGAGRNEQFF.

J is TRBJ1-2 and V is TRBV29-1, with D possibly matching TRBD1 (5 bases). The CDR3 sequence is 14 residues long. Between the trimmed V and J ends, which lost 4 bases and 0 bases, there was a span of 12 bases. CDR1 and CDR2 (germline): SQVTM, ANQGSEA. CDR3 DNA: TGCAGCGTTGGGCGAGGGGAGACTAACTATGGCTACACCTTC. Its translation is CSVGRGETNYGYTF.

This clonotype was seen only a few times. The chain employs TRBV29-1 and TRBJ2-7; the match to TRBD2 covers 12 bases. V dropped 7 bases and J dropped 4; count of bases not matched to a gene: 8. The germline gives CDR1 SQVTM, CDR2 ANQGSEA. This CDR3 is 14 amino acids long. DNA for the CDR3: TGCAGCGCCCGACTAGCGGGAGTACGATACGAGCAGTACTTC. Translated, it gives CSARLAGVRYEQYF.

The gene calls are TRBV29-1 and TRBJ1-2; D unresolved. This CDR3 spans 13 amino acids. Trimming removed 6 bases from V and 5 bases from J, with 16 bases in between. CDR1 SQVTM and CDR2 ANQGSEA come from the germline V gene. The CDR3 sequence: CSVGPGFGYGYTF. CDR3 in DNA: TGCAGCGTCGGACCGGGTTTTGGGTATGGCTACACCTTC. Full variable domain (missing parts from reference TRBV29-1 and TRBJ1-2): SAVISQKPSRDICQRGTSLTIQCQVDSQVTMMFWYRQQPGQSLTLIATANQGSEATYESGFVIDKFPISRPNLTFSTLTVSNMSPEDSSIYLCSVGPGFGYGYTFGSGTRLTVV.

The gene calls are TRBV7-2 and TRBJ2-4; D may be TRBD1 (5 bases). CDR1 is SGHTA, CDR2 FQGNSA, per germline. Trimming shortened V by 1 base and J by 9 bases, and 10 bases separated the two germline ends. CDR3 length: 13 amino acids. CDR3 loop: CASSLDRTGIQYF. In DNA form, the CDR3 reads TGTGCCAGCAGCTTAGACAGGACGGGCATTCAGTACTTC.

The table lists this clonotype with a few counts. This chain joins TRBV29-1 and TRBJ2-1; possible D gene TRBD2, 7 bases. The germline CDR1 and CDR2 sequences are SQVTM and ANQGSEA. Trimming shortened V by 7 bases and J by 0 bases, and 13 bases separated the two germline ends. CDR3 length: 14 residues. This CDR3 reads CSGRGGGSYNEQFF. CDR3 DNA sequence: TGCAGCGGAAGAGGGGGGGGCTCCTACAATGAGCAGTTCTTC.

The sample holds a few counts of this clonotype. The rearrangement joins TRBV20-1 to TRBJ2-7, with TRBD2 matching 11 bases. The CDR3 length is 14 residues. Germline V gene lookup returns CDR1 DFQATT and CDR2 SNEGSKA (reference sequence). V shed 2 bases and J 7 bases; nucleotides not matched to a gene: 7. The CDR3 protein is CSARPLAGVSEQYF. For the CDR3, the DNA is TGCAGTGCTAGACCACTAGCGGGAGTCTCTGAGCAGTACTTC.

V gene TRBV4-1 combines with J gene TRBJ2-1; a possible D gene is TRBD2 (6 bases). The CDR3 runs to 15 residues. The germline CDR1 and CDR2 sequences are MGHRA and YSYEKL. Deletions cut 4 bases from V and 3 bases from J, with 13 bases between. The CDR3 here is CASSLAENGYNEQFF. For the CDR3, the DNA is TGCGCCAGCAGCCTAGCGGAGAATGGCTACAATGAGCAGTTCTTC.

On this clonotype: One end of the junction does not line up with germline, which may come from a read error. This chain joins TRBV7-7 and TRBJ2-1; 7 bases line up with TRBD1. Germline lookup yields CDR1 SSHAT and CDR2 FNYEAQ (reference sequence). The CDR3 is 16 amino acids. The CDR3 bases are TGTGCTAGCAGCTTATCGGCCGGGACAGAACAAGAGACCCAGTTCTTC. Protein product: CASSLSAGTEQETQFF.

The chain carries TRBV6-5 and TRBJ1-5; D remains unclear. V was clipped by 0 bases and J by 4 bases, with 7 bases between them. Per the germline V gene, CDR1 is MNHEY and CDR2 is SVGAGI. This CDR3 comprises 14 residues. The CDR3 nucleotides read TGTGCCAGCAGTTACTCGAACGGGAATCAGCCCCAGCATTTT. This encodes CASSYSNGNQPQHF.

The CDR3 here is CASSQLVGTSTFF. CDR3 in DNA: TGCGCCAGCAGCCAGTTAGTTGGCACGTCTACTTTCTTT. The chain employs TRBV4-1 and TRBJ1-1; D unresolved. Trimming shortened V by 3 bases and J by 12 bases, and 17 bases separated the two germline ends. The V gene's germline CDR1 is MGHRA and CDR2 YSYEKL. This CDR3 is built from 13 residues.

The rearrangement joins TRBV6-6 to TRBJ1-4; the D is unclear. The CDR3 spans 14 residues. Trimming stripped 0 bases from V and 5 bases from J, with 7 bases between. Germline CDR1 and CDR2: MNHNY and SVGAGI (reference sequence). The CDR3 here is CASSYSLANEKLFF. As DNA, the CDR3 is TGTGCCAGCAGTTACTCGTTAGCAAATGAAAAACTGTTTTTT.